The 18 T cell receptor beta chains given below trace back to one sample, sequenced in a study of CD8 T cells in ankylosing spondylitis. From the 5' RACE reads, TCRdb called clonotypes with MiXCR, one entry per CDR3 protein. The table has about 180,000 distinct CDR3 sequences, around 9.6% seen once. The specimen sequenced was blood, either unsorted or a sorted T cell fraction (not recorded which). Receptors were obtained from a female donor with ankylosing spondylitis or in good health (not recorded which).

This clonotype was counted between two and nine times. The chain recombines TRBV11-2 with TRBJ2-3; the D is unclear. Germline CDR1 SGHAT, CDR2 FQNNGV. Trimming stripped 3 bases from V and 5 bases from J, with 15 bases between. This CDR3 has 15 amino acids. The CDR3, as DNA: TGTGCCAGCAGCTTGGCCCGGCGGCGCCAAGATACGCAGTATTTT. It translates to CASSLARRRQDTQYF.

The chain uses TRBV6-2 or TRBV6-3 and TRBJ2-3; D is unclear. The V and J ends lost 0 bases and 2 bases respectively, with 9 bases between them. CDR3 length equals 15 residues. CDR1 is MNHEY and CDR2 is SVGEGT in the germline V gene. CDR3 nucleotide sequence: TGTGCCAGCAGTTACTCGGACGGATACACAGATACGCAGTATTTT. Its translation: CASSYSDGYTDTQYF.

This sequence joins TRBV18 and TRBJ2-7; 7 bases map to TRBD1. The V gene end was trimmed by 2 bases and the J gene end by 2 bases; junction bases not matched to a gene: 3. The CDR3 has 14 residues. Germline-derived CDR1 and CDR2 are KGHSH and LQKENI. The CDR3 is CASSPADRPYEQYF. CDR3 DNA: TGTGCCAGCTCACCAGCGGACAGGCCCTACGAGCAGTACTTC.

The rearrangement uses TRBV4-3 and TRBJ1-2; no firm D call. The V gene's germline CDR1 is LGHNA and CDR2 YSLEER. CDR3 length equals 15 residues. Trimming removed 1 base from V and 5 bases from J, with 14 bases in between. The CDR3 here is CASSQGASPRYGYTF. The CDR3 DNA reads TGCGCCAGCAGCCAAGGGGCCAGCCCGCGATATGGCTACACCTTC.

This clonotype was found many times. This chain connects TRBV20-1 to TRBJ1-5, with D perhaps TRBD1 (5 bases). The CDR3 extends over 15 amino acids. The V end was cut by 4 bases, the J end by 4 bases, with 17 bases between. Germline CDR1 is DFQATT and CDR2 is SNEGSKA (reference sequence). The DNA of the CDR3 is TGCAGTGCTACCGGACGGGACTCCGGGAATCAGCCCCAGCATTTT. Protein: CSATGRDSGNQPQHF.

The chain has TRBV6-1 and TRBJ2-1, with D tentatively TRBD2 (6 bases). Germline-derived CDR1 and CDR2 are MNHNS and SASEGT. The CDR3 is 15 amino acids. Trimming cost V 5 bases and J 0 bases, with 11 bases left between them. In DNA, the CDR3 is TGTGCCAGCAGTCGACTAGGTAGCTCCTACAATGAGCAGTTCTTC. The encoded protein is CASSRLGSSYNEQFF.

This clonotype was picked up a small number of times. This chain uses TRBV12-3 or TRBV12-4 with TRBJ1-1; D gene ambiguous. Between the trimmed V and J ends, which lost 6 bases and 2 bases, there was a span of 16 bases. The CDR3 is 15 residues long. The CDR3 sequence: CASRAPGSSNTEAFF. The CDR3 region has the DNA TGTGCCAGCAGGGCGCCGGGGTCTAGTAACACTGAAGCTTTCTTT.

This clonotype came up a few times. The chain employs TRBV12-3 or TRBV12-4 and TRBJ1-2, with D hard to call. The CDR3 extends over 13 amino acids. V was shortened by 3 bases and J by 1 base, with 6 bases between the two germline ends. The DNA for the CDR3 is TGTGCCAGCAGTTTGAGCCTTAACTATGGCTACACCTTC. It codes for CASSLSLNYGYTF.

A remark on this clonotype: At one boundary the junction diverges from the germline segment, which might be a read error. The chain combines TRBV9 with TRBJ2-1; D uncertain. The CDR3 length is 14 residues. Germline loops: CDR1 SGDLS, CDR2 YYNGEE. The CDR3 reads CDSSVEASYNEQFF. The CDR3 DNA follows: TGTGACAGCAGCGTAGAGGCTTCCTACAATGAGCAGTTCTTC.

The chain joins TRBV7-8 to TRBJ2-7; possible D gene TRBD1, 6 bases. V gave up 2 bases and J gave up 4 bases, with 27 bases separating them. The CDR3 loop spans 19 amino acids. CDR1 and CDR2 (germline): SGHVS, FQNEAQ. CDR3 bases: TGTGCCAGCAGCTTAAGGGGGTGGGCCATAGAGGGAGAGGGATACGAGCAGTACTTC. Amino acids: CASSLRGWAIEGEGYEQYF.

This clonotype was counted only a few times. The chain employs TRBV11-2 and TRBJ1-6, with D unresolved. Trimming took off 7 bases at V and 0 bases at J, with 10 bases between the two ends. The germline gives CDR1 SGHAT, CDR2 FQNNGV. The CDR3 contains 15 residues. The CDR3 nucleotides are TGTGCCAGCACCCTACACAGCTCCTATAATTCACCCCTCCACTTT. Its protein is CASTLHSSYNSPLHF.

The table lists this clonotype with many counts. This sequence joins TRBV5-1 and TRBJ1-1; D is unclear. The CDR3 sequence is 11 residues long. Germline V lookup: CDR1 SGHRS, CDR2 YFSETQ. V lost 4 bases, J lost 2 bases, and 3 bases lay in between. The CDR3 loop reads CASSHNTEAFF. CDR3 nucleotides: TGCGCCAGCAGCCACAACACTGAAGCTTTCTTT.

This clonotype came up a few times. V usage is TRBV9 and J usage is TRBJ2-3, with D perhaps being TRBD1 or TRBD2 (5 bases each). The V and J ends lost 1 base and 4 bases respectively, with 10 bases between them. The CDR3 runs 14 residues. The germline V gene has CDR1 SGDLS and CDR2 YYNGEE. The CDR3 DNA sequence: TGTGCCAGCAGCGTACAGGGACGCGCAGATACGCAGTATTTT. Protein product: CASSVQGRADTQYF.

This clonotype was counted many times. This sequence joins TRBV7-2 and TRBJ2-3; 9 bases are a match to TRBD2. The CDR3 spans 22 residues. The germline gives CDR1 SGHTA, CDR2 FQGNSA. V lost 4 bases to trimming and J lost 4 bases; unmatched junction nucleotides: 27. The CDR3 DNA reads TGTGCCAGCAGCTACCCGGGACCGGGAGCGTGGCTAGCGGGAAAGATACCAGATACGCAGTATTTT. Translation gives CASSYPGPGAWLAGKIPDTQYF.

The rearrangement links TRBV29-1 to TRBJ1-4; 8 nucleotides line up with TRBD1. The CDR3 runs to 13 residues. Looked up from germline, CDR1 is SQVTM and CDR2 is ANQGSEA. The ends lost 7 bases at V and 7 bases at J; junction bases unmatched: 8. Here the CDR3 DNA reads TGCAGCGCCGGACAGGGCGATTTTGAAAAACTGTTTTTT. Translation: CSAGQGDFEKLFF.

This clonotype has only a few counts. The rearrangement joins TRBV19 to TRBJ2-7; no definite D call. Germline lookup yields CDR1 LNHDA and CDR2 SQIVND (reference sequence). V shed 0 bases and J shed 7 bases, with 10 bases lying between them. The CDR3 is 13 amino acids. The CDR3 loop reads CASSIDPSREQYF. As DNA, the CDR3 is TGTGCCAGTAGTATAGACCCCTCTCGAGAGCAGTACTTC.

This clonotype was observed a handful of times. This rearrangement joins TRBV12-3 or TRBV12-4 to TRBJ1-1; maybe TRBD1 (5 bases). This CDR3 spans 13 amino acids. V was clipped by 5 bases and J by 4 bases, with 11 bases between them. The CDR3: CASSTSGATEAFF. The DNA for the CDR3 is TGTGCCAGCAGTACCTCCGGGGCCACTGAAGCTTTCTTT.

This clonotype was found a few times. The V call is TRBV19, the J call TRBJ2-1, with D perhaps TRBD2 (5 bases). The V and J ends lost 3 bases and 8 bases respectively, with 14 bases between them. Germline V gene sequence: CDR1 LNHDA, CDR2 SQIVND (reference sequence). There are 14 residues in the CDR3. The CDR3 DNA sequence: TGTGCCAGTAGTATCGGTGCTAGCCTGGATGAGCAGTTCTTC. As protein: CASSIGASLDEQFF.